This section outlines one TCR beta chain sequence together with its context. The clone's antigen remains unknown. The input lacks base qualities; no much larger clone sits a single base away. TCRdb shows the sequencer as Illumina HiSeq 2500. TCR beta libraries were prepared by quantitative 5'-RACE with molecular barcodes. The study's own analysis went as follows. Disease-linked TCR variants were identified with a new computational method built on a probabilistic model of VDJ rearrangement. TCRdb redid the processing of the public reads, applying fastp at Q25 and MiXCR, and retained in-frame beta chains. Rows with a matching CDR3 protein are joined into one entry that keeps the most common DNA and genes. Clone size and V and J calls follow TCRdb, not the original study. The table for this sample lists over 600,000 distinct CDR3 sequences; about 20% of them were counted only once. Clones ranked in the top ten supply around 19% of the sample.

The CDR3 spans 14 residues, from the cysteine through the phenylalanine. The only DNA kept is the CDR3, 42 bases in frame from the first base. V lost 5 bases and J lost 7 bases, and the count of bases not matched to a germline gene is 6. From the germline V gene, CDR1 is MDHEN and CDR2 is SYDVKM. These data come from a study of CD8 T cells in ankylosing spondylitis (TCRdb year 2017). About the investigation overall: The study set out to find disease-linked TCR variants by profiling T cell receptor beta repertoires in ankylosing spondylitis patients and healthy donors. The whole study cohort included some 100 healthy donors and 20 to 30 ankylosing spondylitis patients. Peripheral blood samples were taken, and synovial fluid was additionally collected from ankylosing spondylitis patients. Overall results and qualifications from the work: Blood from ankylosing spondylitis patients appeared to be characterized by a TCR beta motif composed of 7 to 9 highly homologous amino acid variants. In peripheral blood, the disease-linked clones were found at relatively low frequencies and had a CD8+ phenotype. The disease-linked clones were reported as significantly enriched in matched synovial fluid samples from ankylosing spondylitis patients. Some of the motif variants had been reported before in the synovial fluid and blood of reactive arthritis patients, a finding that suggests common disease-initiation mechanisms.

The rearrangement joined TRBV28 to TRBJ1-5, with TRBD1 matching 9 junction bases. This clonotype was obtained from a male donor with ankylosing spondylitis. Sequencing was performed on blood, either unsorted or a sorted T cell fraction (not recorded which). The CDR3 amino acid sequence is: CASSPRQGVQPQHF. The base sequence is TGTGCCAGCAGTCCTCGACAGGGGGTCCAGCCCCAGCATTTT.